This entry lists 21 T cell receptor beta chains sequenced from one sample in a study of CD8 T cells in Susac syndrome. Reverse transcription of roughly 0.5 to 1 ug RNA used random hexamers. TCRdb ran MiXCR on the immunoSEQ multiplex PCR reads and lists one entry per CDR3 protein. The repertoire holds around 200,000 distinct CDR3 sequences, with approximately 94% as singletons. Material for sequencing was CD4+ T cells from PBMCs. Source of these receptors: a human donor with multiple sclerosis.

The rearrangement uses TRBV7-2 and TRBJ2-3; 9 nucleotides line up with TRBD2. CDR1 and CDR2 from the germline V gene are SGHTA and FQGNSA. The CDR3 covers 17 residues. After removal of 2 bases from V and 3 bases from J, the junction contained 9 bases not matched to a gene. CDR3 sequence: CASSLLRVAGETDTQYF. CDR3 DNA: TGTGCCAGCAGCTTATTGCGGGTAGCGGGGGAGACAGATACGCAGTATTTT.

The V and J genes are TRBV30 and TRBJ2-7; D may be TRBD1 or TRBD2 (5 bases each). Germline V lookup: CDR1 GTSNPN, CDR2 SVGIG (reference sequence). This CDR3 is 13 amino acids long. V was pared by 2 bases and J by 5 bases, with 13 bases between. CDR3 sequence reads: CAWSPRRDHEQYF. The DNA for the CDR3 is TGTGCCTGGAGTCCCCGCAGGGACCACGAGCAGTACTTC.

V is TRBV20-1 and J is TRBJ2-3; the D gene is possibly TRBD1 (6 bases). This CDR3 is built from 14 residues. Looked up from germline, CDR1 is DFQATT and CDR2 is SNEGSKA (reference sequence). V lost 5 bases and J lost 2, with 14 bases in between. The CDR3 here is CSAWGQINTDTQYF. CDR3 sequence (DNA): TGCAGTGCTTGGGGACAAATTAACACAGATACGCAGTATTTT.

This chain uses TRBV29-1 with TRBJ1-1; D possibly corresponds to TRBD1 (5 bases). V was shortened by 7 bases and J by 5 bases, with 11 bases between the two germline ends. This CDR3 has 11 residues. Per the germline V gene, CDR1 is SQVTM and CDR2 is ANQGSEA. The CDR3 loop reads CSAERGTEAFF. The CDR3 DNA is TGCAGCGCCGAAAGGGGTACTGAAGCTTTCTTT.

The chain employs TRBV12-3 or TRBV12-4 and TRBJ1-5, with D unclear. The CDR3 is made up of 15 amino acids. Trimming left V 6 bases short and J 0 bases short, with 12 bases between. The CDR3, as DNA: TGTGCCAGCAGCCCCATGCGTTCTAGCAATCAGCCCCAGCATTTT. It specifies CASSPMRSSNQPQHF.

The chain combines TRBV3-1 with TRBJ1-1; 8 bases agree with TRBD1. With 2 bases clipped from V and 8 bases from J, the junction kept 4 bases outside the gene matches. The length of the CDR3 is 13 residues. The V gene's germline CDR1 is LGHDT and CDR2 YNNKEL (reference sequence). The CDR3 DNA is TGTGCCAGCAGCCAACCAGGGGGCTCGGAAGCTTTCTTT. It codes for CASSQPGGSEAFF.

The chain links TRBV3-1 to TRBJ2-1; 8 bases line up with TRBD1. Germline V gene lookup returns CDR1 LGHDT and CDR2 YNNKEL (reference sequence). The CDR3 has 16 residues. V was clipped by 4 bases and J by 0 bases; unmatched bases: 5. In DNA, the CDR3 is TGTGCCAGCAGCCCAAGGACAGGGTACTCCTACAATGAGCAGTTCTTC. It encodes CASSPRTGYSYNEQFF.

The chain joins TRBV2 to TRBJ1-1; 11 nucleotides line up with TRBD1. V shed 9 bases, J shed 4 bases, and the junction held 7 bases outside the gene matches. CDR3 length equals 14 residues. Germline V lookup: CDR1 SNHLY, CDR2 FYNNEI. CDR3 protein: CASGPGTGGTEAFF. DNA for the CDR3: TGTGCCAGTGGCCCCGGGACAGGGGGCACTGAAGCTTTCTTT. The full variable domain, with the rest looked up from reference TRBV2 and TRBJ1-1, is EPEVTQTPSHQVTQMGQEVILRCVPISNHLYFYWYRQILGQKVEFLVSFYNNEISEKSEIFDDQFSVERPDGSNFTLKIRSTKLEDSAMYFCASGPGTGGTEAFFGQGTRLTVV.

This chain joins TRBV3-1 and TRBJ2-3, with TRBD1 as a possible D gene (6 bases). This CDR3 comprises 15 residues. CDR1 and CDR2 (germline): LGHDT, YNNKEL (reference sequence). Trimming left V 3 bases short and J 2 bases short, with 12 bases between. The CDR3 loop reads CASSQLGAHTDTQYF. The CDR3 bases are TGTGCCAGCAGCCAGTTGGGGGCCCACACAGATACGCAGTATTTT.

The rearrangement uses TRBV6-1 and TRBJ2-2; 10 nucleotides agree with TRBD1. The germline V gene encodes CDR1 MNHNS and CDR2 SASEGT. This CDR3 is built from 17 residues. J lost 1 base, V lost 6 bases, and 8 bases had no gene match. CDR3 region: CASSTDGQGENTGELFF. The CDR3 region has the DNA TGTGCCAGCAGCACTGATGGACAGGGGGAGAACACCGGGGAGCTGTTTTTT.

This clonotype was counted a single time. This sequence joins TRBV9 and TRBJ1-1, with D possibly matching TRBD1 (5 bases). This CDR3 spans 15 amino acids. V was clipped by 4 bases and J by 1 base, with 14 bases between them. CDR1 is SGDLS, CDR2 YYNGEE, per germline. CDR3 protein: CASSISIQGNTEAFF. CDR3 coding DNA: TGTGCCAGCAGCATCAGCATCCAGGGGAACACTGAAGCTTTCTTT.

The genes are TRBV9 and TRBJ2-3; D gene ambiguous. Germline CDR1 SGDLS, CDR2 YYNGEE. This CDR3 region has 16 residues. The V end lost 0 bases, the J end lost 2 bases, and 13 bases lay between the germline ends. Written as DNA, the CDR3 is TGTGCCAGCAGCGTAGACCTTCGGTCATTCACAGATACGCAGTATTTT. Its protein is CASSVDLRSFTDTQYF.

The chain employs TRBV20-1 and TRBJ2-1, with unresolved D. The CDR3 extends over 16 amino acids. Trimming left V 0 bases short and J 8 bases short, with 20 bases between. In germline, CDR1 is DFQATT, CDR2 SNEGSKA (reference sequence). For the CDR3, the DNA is TGCAGTGCTAGAGATCTAACTACCTCGGCAGGAGATGAGCAGTTCTTC. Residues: CSARDLTTSAGDEQFF.

DNA of the CDR3: TGTGCCAGCACCCGGGACAGGGATAGGTACGAGCAGTACTTC. Its translation is CASTRDRDRYEQYF. The rearrangement joins TRBV28 to TRBJ2-7; the match to TRBD1 covers 9 bases. V was clipped by 7 bases and J by 4 bases; unmatched bases: 8. The CDR3 sequence is 14 residues long. Germline V CDR1 and CDR2: MDHEN, SYDVKM.

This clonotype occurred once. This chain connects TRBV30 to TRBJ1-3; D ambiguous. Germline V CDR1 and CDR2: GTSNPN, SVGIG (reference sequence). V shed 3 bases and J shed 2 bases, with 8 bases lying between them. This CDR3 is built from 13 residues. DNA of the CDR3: TGTGCCTGGAGGTCGGCGGCTGGAAACACCATATATTTT. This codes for CAWRSAAGNTIYF.

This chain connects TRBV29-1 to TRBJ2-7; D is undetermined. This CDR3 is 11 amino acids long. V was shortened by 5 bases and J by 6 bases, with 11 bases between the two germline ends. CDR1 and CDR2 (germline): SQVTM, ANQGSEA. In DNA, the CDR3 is TGCAGCGTTTACCGTGCCGCCGAGCAGTACTTC. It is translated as CSVYRAAEQYF.

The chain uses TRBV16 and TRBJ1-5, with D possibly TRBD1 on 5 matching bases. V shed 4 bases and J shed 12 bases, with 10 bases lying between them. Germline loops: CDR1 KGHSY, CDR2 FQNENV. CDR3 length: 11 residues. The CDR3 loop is CASSLDSSQHF. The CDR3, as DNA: TGTGCCAGCAGCCTCGACAGTAGCCAGCATTTT.

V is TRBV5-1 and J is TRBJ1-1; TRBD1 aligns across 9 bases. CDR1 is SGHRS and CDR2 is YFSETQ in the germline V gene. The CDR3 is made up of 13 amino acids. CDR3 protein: CASSGTGTFEAFF. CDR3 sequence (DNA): TGCGCTAGCTCCGGGACAGGGACATTTGAAGCTTTCTTT.

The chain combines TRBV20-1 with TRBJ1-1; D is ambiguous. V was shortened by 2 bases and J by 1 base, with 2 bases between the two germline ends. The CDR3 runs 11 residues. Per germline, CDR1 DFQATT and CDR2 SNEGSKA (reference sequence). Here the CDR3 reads CSARWNTEAFF. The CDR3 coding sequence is TGCAGTGCTAGATGGAACACTGAAGCTTTCTTT.

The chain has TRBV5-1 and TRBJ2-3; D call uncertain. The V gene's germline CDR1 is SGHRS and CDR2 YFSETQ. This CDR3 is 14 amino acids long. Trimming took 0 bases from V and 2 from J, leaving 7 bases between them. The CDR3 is CASSLGHSTDTQYF. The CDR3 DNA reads TGCGCCAGCAGCTTGGGACACTCCACAGATACGCAGTATTTT.

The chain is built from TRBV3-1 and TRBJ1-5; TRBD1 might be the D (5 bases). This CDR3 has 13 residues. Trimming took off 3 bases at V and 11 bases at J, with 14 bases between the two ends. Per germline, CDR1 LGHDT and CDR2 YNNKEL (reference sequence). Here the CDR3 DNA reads TGTGCCAGCAGCCAGGGGACGGTCGGGACCCAGCATTTT. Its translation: CASSQGTVGTQHF. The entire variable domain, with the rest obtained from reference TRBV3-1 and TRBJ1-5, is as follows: DTAVSQTPKYLVTQMGNDKSIKCEQNLGHDTMYWYKQDSKKFLKIMFSYNNKELIINETVPNRFSPKSPDKAHLNLHINSLELGDSAVYFCASSQGTVGTQHFGDGTRLSIL.